This passage covers 6 T cell receptor beta chains from one sample sequenced in a study of shared clonotypes between healthy human individuals. Assay: immunoSEQ multiplex PCR; the TCRdb copy retains only in-frame clones and omits some. The repertoire consists of about 2.1 million clones, with 80% to 95% occurring once and the leading ten covering about 1.7%. Terminally differentiated effector memory CD45RA+ cells were excluded by CCR7 positive selection of CD45RO-negative cells. The specimen sequenced was naive CD8+ T cells from PBMCs. All receptors derive from a man between 18 and 29 years old in good health. Some clones in this sample may be carry-over from other donors' samples.

CDR3 nucleotides: TGTGCCAGCGCGAGGACCGGGCAGGGCGACTATGGCTACACCTTC. Its translation: CASARTGQGDYGYTF. This chain uses TRBV28 with TRBJ1-2, with a weak D call TRBD1 (5 bases). The CDR3 consists of 15 residues. V lost 8 bases to trimming and J lost 3 bases, with 19 bases between them. Per the germline V gene, CDR1 is MDHEN and CDR2 is SYDVKM.

The gene calls are TRBV14 and TRBJ2-7, with 10 bases aligning to TRBD1. Germline V gene data show CDR1 as SGHDN and CDR2 as FVKESK. This CDR3 contains 15 residues. V was pared by 1 base and J by 5 bases, with 5 bases of the junction left unmatched. The CDR3 nucleotides are TGTGCCAGCAGCCAAGTCGGGACAGGGGTCCACGAGCAGTACTTC. Its protein is CASSQVGTGVHEQYF.

This clone has just a few counts. This chain uses TRBV4-1 with TRBJ1-1, with a possible D match to TRBD1 (5 bases). Deletions cut 3 bases from V and 2 bases from J, with 10 bases between. The CDR3 loop spans 14 amino acids. CDR1 MGHRA and CDR2 YSYEKL come from the germline V gene. CDR3 sequence: CASSQRDGNTEAFF. The DNA for the CDR3 is TGCGCCAGCAGCCAGAGGGACGGTAACACTGAAGCTTTCTTT.

V usage is TRBV10-2 and J usage is TRBJ2-7; the D gene is possibly TRBD2 (6 bases). From germline, CDR1 is WSHSY and CDR2 SAAADI. The CDR3 sequence is 14 residues long. Trimming removed 4 bases at V and 4 bases at J, with 14 bases between. As DNA, the CDR3 is TGCGCCAGCAGTGGAGGCGGGGTGGGTTACGAGCAGTACTTC. Translation gives CASSGGGVGYEQYF.

J is TRBJ1-4 and V is TRBV7-9; the D is unclear. The CDR3 length is 15 residues. CDR1 and CDR2 (germline): SEHNR, FQNEAQ (reference sequence). V lost 0 bases, J lost 7 bases, and 12 bases lay in between. Here the CDR3 reads CASSLAGEEREKLFF. The DNA of the CDR3 is TGTGCCAGCAGCTTAGCGGGCGAAGAACGTGAAAAACTGTTTTTT.

The chain uses TRBV5-1 and TRBJ1-1, with D possibly TRBD1 on 5 matching bases. Looked up from germline, CDR1 is SGHRS and CDR2 is YFSETQ. The CDR3 loop spans 14 amino acids. Trimming removed 4 bases at V and 1 base at J, with 11 bases between. As DNA, the CDR3 is TGCGCCAGCAGCACGGGACGGTGGAACACTGAAGCTTTCTTT. It encodes CASSTGRWNTEAFF. Full variable domain (remainder filled in from reference TRBV5-1 and TRBJ1-1): KAGVTQTPRYLIKTRGQQVTLSCSPISGHRSVSWYQQTPGQGLQFLFEYFSETQRNKGNFPGRFSGRQFSNSRSEMNVSTLELGDSALYLCASSTGRWNTEAFFGQGTRLTVV.